The rows below give T cell receptor beta chains drawn from one sample of a study of control samples from healthy donors and cancer patients. Data came from immunoSEQ multiplex PCR; TCRdb stores just in-frame clones and leaves some out. The sample has 160,000 or so clones, roughly 94% seen once. The sample comprised PBMCs. The receptors here all came from a man between 60 and 70 years old with colorectal cancer. The CDR3 runs from the conserved cysteine through the conserved F or W. Fields, in order: V gene, J gene, D gene, clone size, CDR3 protein, CDR3 DNA. A D gene is named only where the DNA matches it firmly. Size values are once, few and many counts, or a class for expanded clones, and some rows have none.

V: TRBV9
J: TRBJ1-1
D: NA
size: NA
CDR3: CASSLGQRHTEAFF
DNA: TGTGCCAGCAGCCTCGGACAGCGCCACACTGAAGCTTTCTTT

V: TRBV7-2
J: TRBJ2-3
D: NA
size: NA
CDR3: CASSSRGGSPTDTQYF
DNA: TGTGCCAGCAGCTCCAGGGGCGGGTCCCCGACAGATACGCAGTATTTT

V: TRBV5-1
J: TRBJ1-2
D: TRBD1
size: NA
CDR3: CATRQGDYNYGYTF
DNA: TGCGCGACCCGACAGGGAGACTATAACTATGGCTACACCTTC

V: TRBV16
J: TRBJ2-7
D: NA
size: NA
CDR3: CASSPSPGYEQYF
DNA: TGTGCCAGCAGCCCCTCTCCCGGGTACGAGCAGTACTTC

V: TRBV5-1
J: TRBJ2-7
D: NA
size: NA
CDR3: CASSSSARNGYEQYF
DNA: TGCGCCAGCAGCTCGTCAGCTAGGAACGGGTACGAGCAGTACTTC

V: TRBV18
J: TRBJ1-2
D: TRBD1
size: NA
CDR3: CASSLGQATNYGYTF
DNA: TGTGCCAGCTCACTGGGACAGGCCACTAACTATGGCTACACCTTC

V: TRBV4-2
J: TRBJ1-5
D: NA
size: NA
CDR3: CASSQDLSRENQPQHF
DNA: TGTGCCAGCAGCCAAGATCTATCCCGGGAGAATCAGCCCCAGCATTTT

V: TRBV4-1
J: TRBJ2-1
D: NA
size: NA
CDR3: CASSQTGYRDEQFF
DNA: TGCGCCAGCAGCCAAACAGGATACAGGGATGAGCAGTTCTTC

V: TRBV18
J: TRBJ1-4
D: TRBD1
size: NA
CDR3: CASSSTGTGLEKLFF
DNA: TGTGCCAGCTCATCCACTGGGACAGGGCTCGAAAAACTGTTTTTT

V: TRBV7-2
J: TRBJ2-7
D: NA
size: NA
CDR3: CASSLGRQGAYEQYF
DNA: TGTGCCAGCAGCTTAGGCCGGCAGGGCGCCTACGAGCAGTACTTC

V: TRBV5-5
J: TRBJ2-5
D: TRBD1
size: NA
CDR3: CASSRLTGSRETQYF
DNA: TGTGCCAGCAGCCGACTGACAGGGTCCAGGGAGACCCAGTACTTC

V: TRBV6-1
J: TRBJ1-2
D: NA
size: NA
CDR3: CASSEALLGTTYGYTF
DNA: TGTGCCAGCAGTGAAGCGCTTTTGGGGACTACTTATGGCTACACCTTC

V: TRBV30
J: TRBJ1-1
D: NA
size: once
CDR3: CAWSKGGGTEAFF
DNA: TGTGCCTGGAGTAAGGGAGGGGGCACTGAAGCTTTCTTT

V: TRBV6-6
J: TRBJ1-2
D: NA
size: once
CDR3: CASSYDGGRDGYTF
DNA: TGTGCCAGCAGTTACGACGGGGGGCGCGATGGCTACACCTTC

V: TRBV5-1
J: TRBJ1-1
D: NA
size: NA
CDR3: CASSLQLVNTEAFF
DNA: TGCGCCAGCAGCTTGCAATTAGTGAACACTGAAGCTTTCTTT

V: TRBV12-3/TRBV12-4
J: TRBJ1-2
D: TRBD1
size: NA
CDR3: CASSLTGGNGYTF
DNA: TGTGCCAGCAGCTTGACAGGGGGCAATGGCTACACCTTC

V: TRBV3-1/TRBV3-2
J: TRBJ2-7
D: NA
size: NA
CDR3: CASSQEGISHEQYF
DNA: TGTGCCAGCAGCCAAGAGGGGATTTCCCACGAGCAGTACTTC

V: TRBV2
J: TRBJ2-7
D: NA
size: NA
CDR3: CASSFGTFSYEQYF
DNA: TGTGCCAGCAGTTTTGGGACGTTCTCCTACGAGCAGTACTTC

V: TRBV6-2/TRBV6-3
J: TRBJ2-1
D: NA
size: NA
CDR3: CASSRSRGLDNEQFF
DNA: TGTGCCAGCAGCAGAAGCAGGGGATTGGACAATGAGCAGTTCTTC

V: TRBV7-2
J: TRBJ1-5
D: NA
size: NA
CDR3: CASSLARGGNQPQHF
DNA: TGTGCCAGCAGCTTAGCGCGGGGTGGAAATCAGCCCCAGCATTTT

V: TRBV2
J: TRBJ2-7
D: NA
size: NA
CDR3: CASSDHRDSPDEQYF
DNA: TGTGCCAGCAGTGATCATAGGGACTCTCCTGACGAGCAGTACTTC

V: TRBV28
J: TRBJ1-1
D: TRBD1
size: NA
CDR3: CASSLQDRGEAFF
DNA: TGTGCCAGCAGTTTACAGGACAGGGGTGAAGCTTTCTTT

V: TRBV5-5
J: TRBJ2-1
D: TRBD2
size: NA
CDR3: CASSATSGVYNEQFF
DNA: TGTGCCAGCAGCGCTACTAGCGGAGTCTACAATGAGCAGTTCTTC

V: TRBV5-1
J: TRBJ2-2
D: TRBD1
size: once
CDR3: CASRDRGPNTGELFF
DNA: TGCGCCAGCAGGGACAGGGGGCCCAACACCGGGGAGCTGTTTTTT

V: TRBV7-9
J: TRBJ1-3
D: NA
size: NA
CDR3: CASSFGAVSGNTIYF
DNA: TGTGCCAGCAGCTTTGGGGCGGTCTCTGGAAACACCATATATTTT

V: TRBV7-2
J: TRBJ1-1
D: NA
size: NA
CDR3: CASSPGRTGTEAFF
DNA: TGTGCCAGCAGCCCCGGGAGAACAGGGACCGAAGCTTTCTTT

V: TRBV6-5
J: TRBJ2-3
D: TRBD2
size: NA
CDR3: CASRGLAGSTDTQYF
DNA: TGTGCCAGCAGGGGACTAGCGGGGAGCACAGATACGCAGTATTTT

V: TRBV7-2
J: TRBJ2-7
D: TRBD1
size: NA
CDR3: CASRRDSSYEQYF
DNA: TGTGCCAGCAGGAGGGACAGCTCCTACGAGCAGTACTTC

V: TRBV4-3
J: TRBJ2-7
D: TRBD2
size: once
CDR3: CASSQVLAGNYEQYF
DNA: TGCGCCAGCAGCCAAGTACTAGCGGGGAACTACGAGCAGTACTTC

V: TRBV18
J: TRBJ2-3
D: TRBD2
size: NA
CDR3: CASLLGLAAQDTQYF
DNA: TGTGCCAGCTTACTCGGACTAGCGGCACAAGATACGCAGTATTTT